The source of this T cell receptor beta chain is a study of breast tumors, draining lymph nodes, adjacent tissues. Findings of the study overall: Tumors had less TCR diversity than lymph nodes, more than nontumor tissue.

Breast cancer patients provided tissue from their axillary draining lymph nodes. TCRdb used MiXCR to reprocess the multiplex PCR reads, holding one entry per CDR3 protein. The sample yields more than 200,000 distinct CDR3 sequences, about 30% seen once. In regard to this clonotype: Its antigen is still unknown.

This CDR3 contains 15 residues. Germline trimming cut 5 bases from V and 3 bases from J; bases unmatched to any gene: 6. Per the germline V gene, CDR1 is SGHTA and CDR2 is FQGTGA. V usage is TRBV7-3 and J usage is TRBJ2-3; 9 positions match TRBD2. Sequencing used axillary lymph node tissue. The TCR sequence derives from a female donor with breast cancer. Some clones in this sample may be carry-over from other donors' samples. DNA of the CDR3: TGTGCCAGCAGCACCTTAGCGGGAGTGACAGATACGCAGTATTTT. Translating it yields CASSTLAGVTDTQYF.